These 19 T cell receptor beta chains originate from one sample sequenced in a study of Ad26.COV2.S vaccination and SARS-CoV-2 variants. Profiling relied on immunoSEQ multiplex PCR, and the TCRdb table lists in-frame clones only, not all of them. The sample holds around 86,000 clones, approximately 81% seen once. The starting material was peripheral blood, obtained after recovery from COVID-19. The receptors were sampled from a human donor who had recovered from COVID-19.

The genes are TRBV7-9 and TRBJ1-2, with no clear D. The V end was cut by 5 bases, the J end by 4 bases, with 11 bases between. The CDR3 totals 13 residues. Germline CDR1 SEHNR, CDR2 FQNEAQ (reference sequence). CDR3 nucleotides: TGTGCCAGCAGCATCGATGGTCTCTATGGCTACACCTTC. Protein sequence: CASSIDGLYGYTF.

The V and J genes are TRBV5-1 and TRBJ1-2, with a weak D call TRBD1 (6 bases). The CDR3 is 16 residues long. Germline values: CDR1 SGHRS, CDR2 YFSETQ. Trimming shortened V by 4 bases and J by 4 bases, and 20 bases separated the two germline ends. This CDR3 reads CASSPKSGDPFYGYTF. CDR3 coding DNA: TGCGCCAGCAGCCCCAAGTCAGGGGATCCCTTCTATGGCTACACCTTC.

The chain has TRBV7-2 and TRBJ2-3; D may be TRBD1 or TRBD2 (5 bases each). Between the trimmed V and J ends, which lost 3 bases and 2 bases, there was a span of 12 bases. CDR3 length equals 15 residues. The V gene's germline CDR1 is SGHTA and CDR2 FQGNSA. CDR3 sequence reads: CASSFRDRSTDTQYF. The CDR3 DNA sequence: TGTGCCAGCAGCTTTCGGGACCGTTCCACAGATACGCAGTATTTT.

This clone was seen only a few times. This sequence joins TRBV5-4 and TRBJ2-2, with D uncertain. The germline gives CDR1 SGHNT, CDR2 YYREEE (reference sequence). The CDR3 length is 15 residues. V gave up 3 bases and J gave up 3 bases, with 12 bases separating them. The CDR3 DNA sequence: TGTGCCAGCAGCTCGAGCCCTGTGGACACCGGGGAGCTGTTTTTT. Translating it yields CASSSSPVDTGELFF.

This chain links TRBV6-2 or TRBV6-3 with TRBJ2-3; 8 bases fit TRBD2. J lost 2 bases, V lost 2 bases, and 3 bases had no gene match. The germline V gene has CDR1 MNHEY and CDR2 SVGEGT. CDR3 length: 15 amino acids. The CDR3 is CASSYGAGDTDTQYF. CDR3 sequence (DNA): TGTGCCAGCAGTTACGGAGCGGGAGACACAGATACGCAGTATTTT.

The V and J genes are TRBV15 and TRBJ1-2; D call uncertain. The CDR3 length is 14 residues. The germline V and J ends were trimmed by 1 base and 6 bases, with 12 bases remaining between them. CDR1 is LNHNV and CDR2 is YYDKDF in the germline V gene (reference sequence). The CDR3 sequence: CATSRAGDGNGYTF. In nucleotides, the CDR3 is TGTGCCACCAGCAGAGCGGGTGACGGGAATGGCTACACCTTC.

The V and J genes are TRBV25-1 and TRBJ2-7; D remains unclear. V was pared by 10 bases and J by 0 bases, with 13 bases between. Germline V gene data show CDR1 as MGHDK and CDR2 as SYGVNS. The CDR3 is 13 amino acids. The chain's CDR3 is CATGSRTSYEQYF. Here the CDR3 DNA reads TGTGCCACCGGGTCGAGGACCTCCTACGAGCAGTACTTC.

The V gene is TRBV7-9, the J gene TRBJ2-1, with D maybe TRBD2 (5 bases). The CDR3 runs 12 residues. In germline, CDR1 is SEHNR, CDR2 FQNEAQ (reference sequence). The V gene lost 3 bases and the J gene lost 15 bases, with 15 bases spanning the gap. CDR3 bases: TGTGCCAGCAGCTTTCTAGACGGGAATACGTTCTTC. Protein: CASSFLDGNTFF.

This clone was seen once. The rearrangement uses TRBV29-1 and TRBJ1-2; D is unclear. Trimming pared 7 bases from V and 4 bases from J, leaving 16 bases between. The CDR3 spans 13 residues. CDR1 SQVTM and CDR2 ANQGSEA come from the germline V gene. Written as DNA, the CDR3 is TGCAGCGCATCAGGAGCTCTTCGCTATGGCTACACCTTC. Translation: CSASGALRYGYTF.

The chain recombines TRBV29-1 with TRBJ1-1, with D unclear. CDR3 size: 14 residues. V was shortened by 4 bases and J by 5 bases, with 17 bases between the two germline ends. Germline V gene lookup returns CDR1 SQVTM and CDR2 ANQGSEA. CDR3 sequence: CSVVRTGGGTEAFF. CDR3 nucleotide sequence: TGCAGCGTTGTACGTACTGGAGGAGGGACTGAAGCTTTCTTT.

J is TRBJ1-1 and V is TRBV10-3; TRBD1 aligns across 10 bases. Germline V CDR1 and CDR2: ENHRY, SYGVKD. The CDR3 extends over 17 amino acids. V shed 10 bases and J 0 bases; nucleotides not matched to a gene: 14. The chain's CDR3 is CATKIGTGVHMNTEAFF. CDR3 in DNA: TGTGCCACCAAGATCGGGACAGGGGTCCACATGAACACTGAAGCTTTCTTT.

This clone was counted ten times or more. The chain carries TRBV28 and TRBJ1-2, with TRBD1 as a possible D gene (5 bases). CDR3 length: 17 amino acids. CDR1 MDHEN and CDR2 SYDVKM come from the germline V gene. Trimming cost V 8 bases and J 0 bases, with 22 bases left between them. CDR3 bases: TGTGCCAGCGGTACTGGGGATGACAGCGCCCCTAACTATGGCTACACCTTC. This codes for CASGTGDDSAPNYGYTF.

This chain connects TRBV27 to TRBJ2-1; D may be TRBD2 (6 bases). Germline CDR1 is MNHEY and CDR2 is SMNVEV (reference sequence). Deletions cut 5 bases from V and 6 bases from J, with 8 bases between. The CDR3 runs 12 residues. The CDR3 DNA reads TGTGCCAGCAGTAAACTAGCCAATGAGCAGTTCTTC. It codes for CASSKLANEQFF.

The rearrangement links TRBV28 to TRBJ1-5; unclear D gene. The CDR3 is 12 amino acids. The V gene's germline CDR1 is MDHEN and CDR2 SYDVKM. Between the trimmed V and J ends, which lost 3 bases and 6 bases, there was a span of 6 bases. CDR3 region: CASSFGIQPQHF. In nucleotides, the CDR3 is TGTGCCAGCAGTTTCGGTATTCAGCCCCAGCATTTT. Using reference TRBV28 and TRBJ1-5 for the parts outside the CDR3, the full variable domain is DVKVTQSSRYLVKRTGEKVFLECVQDMDHENMFWYRQDPGLGLRLIYFSYDVKMKEKGDIPEGYSVSREKKERFSLILESASTNQTSMYLCASSFGIQPQHFGDGTRLSIL.

The rearrangement joins TRBV19 to TRBJ2-1; D is undetermined. From germline, CDR1 is LNHDA and CDR2 SQIVND (reference sequence). V lost 5 bases and J lost 1, with 12 bases in between. There are 15 residues in the CDR3. The CDR3 DNA sequence: TGTGCCAGTAGTCCTGGTCTCTTATCCTACAATGAGCAGTTCTTC. This encodes CASSPGLLSYNEQFF.

The gene calls are TRBV28 and TRBJ1-1, with D uncertain. The CDR3 is 11 residues long. Trimming cost V 10 bases and J 10 bases, with 16 bases left between them. Per the germline V gene, CDR1 is MDHEN and CDR2 is SYDVKM. The CDR3 sequence is CATGSQPRAFF. The CDR3 DNA sequence: TGTGCCACTGGGAGCCAGCCGCGAGCTTTCTTT.

This clone came up once. The rearrangement uses TRBV6-5 and TRBJ2-5, with TRBD1 as a possible D gene (6 bases). With 1 base removed from V and 3 bases from J, the gap between germline ends came to 12 bases. This CDR3 contains 15 residues. CDR1 and CDR2 (germline): MNHEY, SVGAGI. The CDR3 coding sequence is TGTGCCAGCAGTTACTACGACAGGAGAGAAGAGACCCAGTACTTC. Residues: CASSYYDRREETQYF.

The CDR3 protein is CASSGALLGEKLFF. CDR3 nucleotides: TGTGCCAGCAGTGGGGCCCTGCTTGGGGAAAAACTGTTTTTT. The V and J genes are TRBV2 and TRBJ1-4; no reliable D call. V gave up 4 bases and J gave up 8 bases, with 14 bases separating them. This CDR3 has 14 residues. The germline gives CDR1 SNHLY, CDR2 FYNNEI.

DNA of the CDR3: TGTGCCAGCAGCTCCGCGTTCACCGGGGAGCTGTTTTTT. It codes for CASSSAFTGELFF. The chain is built from TRBV5-4 and TRBJ2-2, with D hard to call. Germline values: CDR1 SGHNT, CDR2 YYREEE (reference sequence). V lost 3 bases to trimming and J lost 4 bases, with 7 bases between them. The CDR3 totals 13 residues.